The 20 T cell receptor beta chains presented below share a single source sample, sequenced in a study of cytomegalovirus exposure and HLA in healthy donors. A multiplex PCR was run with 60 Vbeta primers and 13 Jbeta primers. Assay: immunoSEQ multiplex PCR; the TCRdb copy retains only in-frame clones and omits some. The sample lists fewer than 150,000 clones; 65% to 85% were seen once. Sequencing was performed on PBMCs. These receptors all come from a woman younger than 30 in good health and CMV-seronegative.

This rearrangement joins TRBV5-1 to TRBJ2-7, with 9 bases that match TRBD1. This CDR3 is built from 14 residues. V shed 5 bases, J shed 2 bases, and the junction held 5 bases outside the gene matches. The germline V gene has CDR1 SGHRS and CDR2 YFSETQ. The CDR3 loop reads CASRRDRAPYEQYF. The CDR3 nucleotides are TGCGCCAGCAGAAGGGACAGGGCCCCCTACGAGCAGTACTTC.

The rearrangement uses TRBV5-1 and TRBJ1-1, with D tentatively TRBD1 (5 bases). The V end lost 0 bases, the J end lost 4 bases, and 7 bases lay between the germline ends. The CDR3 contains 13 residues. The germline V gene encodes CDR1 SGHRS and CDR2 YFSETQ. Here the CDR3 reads CASSLDRRTEAFF. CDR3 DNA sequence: TGCGCCAGCAGCTTGGACAGGCGCACTGAAGCTTTCTTT.

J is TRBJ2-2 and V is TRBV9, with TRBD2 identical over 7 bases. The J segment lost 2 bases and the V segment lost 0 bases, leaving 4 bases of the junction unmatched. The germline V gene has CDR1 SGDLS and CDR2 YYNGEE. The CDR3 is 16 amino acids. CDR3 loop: CASSVEGGINTGELFF. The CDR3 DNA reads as TGTGCCAGCAGCGTAGAGGGAGGGATCAACACCGGGGAGCTGTTTTTT.

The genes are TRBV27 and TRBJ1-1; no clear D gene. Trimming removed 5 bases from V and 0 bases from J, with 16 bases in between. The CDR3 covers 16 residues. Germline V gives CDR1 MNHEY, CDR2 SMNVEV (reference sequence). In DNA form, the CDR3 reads TGTGCCAGCAGTGCTCGAGACACCAGGTTGAACACTGAAGCTTTCTTT. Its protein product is CASSARDTRLNTEAFF.

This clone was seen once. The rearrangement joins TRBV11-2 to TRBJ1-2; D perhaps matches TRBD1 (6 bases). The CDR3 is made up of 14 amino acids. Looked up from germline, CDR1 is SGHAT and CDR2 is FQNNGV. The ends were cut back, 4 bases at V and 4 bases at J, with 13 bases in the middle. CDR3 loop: CASSSLRGVYGYTF. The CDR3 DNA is TGTGCCAGCAGCTCCCTCAGGGGAGTCTATGGCTACACCTTC.

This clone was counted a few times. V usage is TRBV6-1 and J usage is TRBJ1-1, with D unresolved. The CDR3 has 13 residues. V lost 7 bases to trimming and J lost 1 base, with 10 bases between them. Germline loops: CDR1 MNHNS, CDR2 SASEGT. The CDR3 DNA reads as TGTGCCAGCAAAAATCGGGAGAACACTGAAGCTTTCTTT. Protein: CASKNRENTEAFF.

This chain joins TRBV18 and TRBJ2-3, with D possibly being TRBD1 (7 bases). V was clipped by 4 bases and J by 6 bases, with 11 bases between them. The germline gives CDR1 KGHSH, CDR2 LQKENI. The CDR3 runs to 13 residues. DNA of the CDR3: TGTGCCAGCTCACTCAGGGGGGTCGATACGCAGTATTTT. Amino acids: CASSLRGVDTQYF.

CDR3 sequence reads: CASSEFPDRAYGYTF. The CDR3 DNA reads as TGTGCCAGCAGTGAATTTCCGGACAGGGCCTATGGCTACACCTTC. The chain joins TRBV6-1 to TRBJ1-2; 8 nucleotides match TRBD1. Germline V CDR1 and CDR2: MNHNS, SASEGT. The CDR3 extends over 15 amino acids. The V gene end was trimmed by 2 bases and the J gene end by 4 bases; junction bases not matched to a gene: 6.

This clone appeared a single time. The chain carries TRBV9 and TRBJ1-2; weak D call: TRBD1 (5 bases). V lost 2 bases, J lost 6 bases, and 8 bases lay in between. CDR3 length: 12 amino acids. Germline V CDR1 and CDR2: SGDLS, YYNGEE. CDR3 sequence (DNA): TGTGCCAGCAGCGTGGGAGGGGATGGCTACACCTTC. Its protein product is CASSVGGDGYTF.

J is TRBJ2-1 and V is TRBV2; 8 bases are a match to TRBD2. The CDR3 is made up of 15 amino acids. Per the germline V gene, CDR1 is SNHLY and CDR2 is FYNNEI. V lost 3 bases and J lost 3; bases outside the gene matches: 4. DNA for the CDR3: TGTGCCAGCAGTGACGCGGGAGGCCGCTACAATGAGCAGTTCTTC. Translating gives CASSDAGGRYNEQFF.

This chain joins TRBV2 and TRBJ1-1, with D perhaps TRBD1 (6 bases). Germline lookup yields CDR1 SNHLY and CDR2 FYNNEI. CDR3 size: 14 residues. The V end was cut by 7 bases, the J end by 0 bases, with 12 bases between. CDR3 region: CASKGTKMNTEAFF. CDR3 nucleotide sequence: TGTGCCAGCAAGGGGACAAAAATGAACACTGAAGCTTTCTTT.

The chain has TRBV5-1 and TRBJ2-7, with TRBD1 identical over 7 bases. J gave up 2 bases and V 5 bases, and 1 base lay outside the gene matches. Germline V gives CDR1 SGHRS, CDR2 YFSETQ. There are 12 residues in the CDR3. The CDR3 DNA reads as TGCGCCAGCAGACAGGGGACCTACGAGCAGTACTTC. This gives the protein CASRQGTYEQYF.

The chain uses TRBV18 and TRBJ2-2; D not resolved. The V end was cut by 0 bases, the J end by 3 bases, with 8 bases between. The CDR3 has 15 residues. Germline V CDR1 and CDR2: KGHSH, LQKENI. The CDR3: CASSPPRTHTGELFF. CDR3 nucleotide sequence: TGTGCCAGCTCACCACCGCGCACCCACACCGGGGAGCTGTTTTTT.

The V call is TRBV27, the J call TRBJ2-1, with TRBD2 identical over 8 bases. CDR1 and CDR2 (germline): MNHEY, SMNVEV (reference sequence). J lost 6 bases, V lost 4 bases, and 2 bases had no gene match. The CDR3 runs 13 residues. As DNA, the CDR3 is TGTGCCAGCAGTTCCGGACTAGCCAATGAGCAGTTCTTC. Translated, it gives CASSSGLANEQFF.

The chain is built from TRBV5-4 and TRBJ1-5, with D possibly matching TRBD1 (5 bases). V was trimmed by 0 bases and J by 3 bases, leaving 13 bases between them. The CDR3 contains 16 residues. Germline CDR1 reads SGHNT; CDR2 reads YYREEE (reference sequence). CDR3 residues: CASSLGGPGPNQPQHF. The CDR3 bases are TGTGCCAGCAGCTTGGGGGGCCCCGGACCCAATCAGCCCCAGCATTTT.

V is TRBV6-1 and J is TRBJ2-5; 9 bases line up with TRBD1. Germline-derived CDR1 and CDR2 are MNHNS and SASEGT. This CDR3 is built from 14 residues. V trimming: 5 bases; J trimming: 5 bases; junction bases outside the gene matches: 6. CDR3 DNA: TGTGCCAGCAGTCATACAGGGGGCGTGGAGACCCAGTACTTC. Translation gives CASSHTGGVETQYF.

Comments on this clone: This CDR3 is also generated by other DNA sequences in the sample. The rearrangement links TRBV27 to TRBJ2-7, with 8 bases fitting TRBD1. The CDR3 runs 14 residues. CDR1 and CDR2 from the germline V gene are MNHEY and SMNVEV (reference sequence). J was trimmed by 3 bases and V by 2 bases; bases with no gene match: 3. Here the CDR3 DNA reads TGTGCCAGCAGTTTAAGAGACAGGGGCTACGAGCAGTACTTC. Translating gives CASSLRDRGYEQYF.

In DNA form, the CDR3 reads TGCAGCGTTGAAACCCAGACAGGGCCCCAGCATTTT. Protein: CSVETQTGPQHF. The chain employs TRBV29-1 and TRBJ1-5; possible D gene TRBD1, 6 bases. Germline V CDR1 and CDR2: SQVTM, ANQGSEA. The V and J ends lost 2 bases and 9 bases respectively, with 11 bases between them. The CDR3 extends over 12 amino acids. Based on the CDR3 plus reference TRBV29-1 and TRBJ1-5, the full variable domain is SAVISQKPSRDICQRGTSLTIQCQVDSQVTMMFWYRQQPGQSLTLIATANQGSEATYESGFVIDKFPISRPNLTFSTLTVSNMSPEDSSIYLCSVETQTGPQHFGDGTRLSIL.

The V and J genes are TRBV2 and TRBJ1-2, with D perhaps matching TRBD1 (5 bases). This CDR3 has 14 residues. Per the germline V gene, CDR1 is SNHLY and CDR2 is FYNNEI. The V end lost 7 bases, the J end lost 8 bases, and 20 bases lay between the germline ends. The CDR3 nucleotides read TGTGCCAGCACTTTCGTGGACACCCTCGGGGGCTACACCTTC. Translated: CASTFVDTLGGYTF. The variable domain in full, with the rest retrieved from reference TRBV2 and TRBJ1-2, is EPEVTQTPSHQVTQMGQEVILRCVPISNHLYFYWYRQILGQKVEFLVSFYNNEISEKSEIFDDQFSVERPDGSNFTLKIRSTKLEDSAMYFCASTFVDTLGGYTFGSGTRLTVV.

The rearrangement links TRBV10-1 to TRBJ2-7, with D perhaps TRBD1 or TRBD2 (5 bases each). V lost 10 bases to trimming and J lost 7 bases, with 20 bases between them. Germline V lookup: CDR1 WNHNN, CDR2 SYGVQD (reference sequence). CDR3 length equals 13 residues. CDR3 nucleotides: TGCGCCATCGTGAGAGGGGAGCCGGGGGAGCAGTACGTC. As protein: CAIVRGEPGEQYV.